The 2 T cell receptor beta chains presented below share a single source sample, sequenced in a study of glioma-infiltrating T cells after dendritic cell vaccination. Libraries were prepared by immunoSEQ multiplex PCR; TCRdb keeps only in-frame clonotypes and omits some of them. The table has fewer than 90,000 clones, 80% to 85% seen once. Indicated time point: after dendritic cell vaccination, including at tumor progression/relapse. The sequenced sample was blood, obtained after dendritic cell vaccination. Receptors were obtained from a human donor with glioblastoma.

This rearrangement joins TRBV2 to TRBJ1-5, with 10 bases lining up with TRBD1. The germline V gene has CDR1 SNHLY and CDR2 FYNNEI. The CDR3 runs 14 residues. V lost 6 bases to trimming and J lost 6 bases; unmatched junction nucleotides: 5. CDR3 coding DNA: TGTGCCAGCAGGGGGACAGGGGAAGGTCAGCCCCAGCATTTT. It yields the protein CASRGTGEGQPQHF.

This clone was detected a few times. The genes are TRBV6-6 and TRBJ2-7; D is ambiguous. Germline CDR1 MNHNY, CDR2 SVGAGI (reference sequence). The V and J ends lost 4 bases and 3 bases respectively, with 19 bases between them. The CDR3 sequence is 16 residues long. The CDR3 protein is CASSFRRDKNSYEQYF. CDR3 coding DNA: TGTGCCAGCAGTTTCCGAAGAGACAAAAACAGCTACGAGCAGTACTTC.